This T cell receptor beta chain was retrieved from a study of cytomegalovirus exposure and HLA in healthy donors. There are a few counts of this clone. Its target is not known. This CDR3 region has 16 residues. In germline, CDR1 is SGDLS, CDR2 YYNGEE. The V gene lost 4 bases and the J gene lost 0 bases, with 14 bases spanning the gap. 60 Vbeta and 13 Jbeta primers were used in PCR. Data came from immunoSEQ multiplex PCR; TCRdb stores just in-frame clones and leaves some out. This table holds some 110,000 clones, 79% found once. The study's findings and limits: The study recorded 150 to 200 TCR beta chains that were cytomegalovirus-associated. In a later analysis, donors in an Asian-associated ancestry cluster reportedly had fewer N-insertions in productive TCRs than the cohort mean. The authors excluded some V segments, including TRBV6-2 and TRBV6-3, as indistinguishable.

Each of the donors was a healthy bone marrow donor. Material for sequencing was PBMCs. This chain connects TRBV9 to TRBJ2-4; D is possibly TRBD1 (6 bases). The receptor was isolated from a woman aged 18-30 years in good health and CMV-seropositive. CDR3 in DNA: TGTGCCAGCAGCATGGGACAAACGTCAGCCAAAAACATTCAGTACTTC. Translated: CASSMGQTSAKNIQYF.